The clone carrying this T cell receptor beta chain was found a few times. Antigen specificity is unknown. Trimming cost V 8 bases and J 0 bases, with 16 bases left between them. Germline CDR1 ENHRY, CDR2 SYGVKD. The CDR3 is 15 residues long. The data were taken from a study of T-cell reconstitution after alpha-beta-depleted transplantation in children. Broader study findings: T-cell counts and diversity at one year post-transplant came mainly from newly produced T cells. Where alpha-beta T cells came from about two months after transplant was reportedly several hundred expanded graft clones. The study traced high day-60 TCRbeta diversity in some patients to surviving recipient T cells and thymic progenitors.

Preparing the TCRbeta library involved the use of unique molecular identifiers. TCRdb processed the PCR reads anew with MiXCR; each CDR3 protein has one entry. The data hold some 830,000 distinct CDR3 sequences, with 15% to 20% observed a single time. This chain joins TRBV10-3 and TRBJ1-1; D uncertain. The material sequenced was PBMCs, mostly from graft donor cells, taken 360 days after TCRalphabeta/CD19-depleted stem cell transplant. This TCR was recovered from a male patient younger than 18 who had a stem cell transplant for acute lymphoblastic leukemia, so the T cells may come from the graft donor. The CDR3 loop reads CAIQSEKIMNTEAFF. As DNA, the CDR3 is TGTGCCATCCAGTCCGAAAAGATTATGAACACTGAAGCTTTCTTT.